This T cell receptor (beta chain) was profiled in a study of blood T cell repertoires in COVID-19. For the study at large: The United States, Italy and Spain provided the acute and convalescent COVID-19 samples. PBMCs, B-cell-depleted T cells, or T cells were the source of the cDNA or gDNA that made up the material.

The authors' processing: Nucleated cell number was recorded as an estimate derived from reference gene primer amplification. The repertoire was sequenced with immunoSEQ multiplex PCR; TCRdb's copy has only in-frame clones and lacks some. The V and J calls and clone size come from that table; D and trimming were worked out from the DNA. The sample shows approximately 170,000 clones, around 86% of them seen only once. The specimen sequenced was peripheral blood. The receptor's source is a man aged 65 to 79 who had recovered from COVID-19.

The CDR3 sequence is CASSYSNGKKLYEQYF. The CDR3, as DNA: TGTGCCAGCAGTTACTCCAACGGTAAAAAGCTATACGAGCAGTACTTC. V and J are TRBV6-2 or TRBV6-3 and TRBJ2-7; D is unclear. This CDR3 has 16 amino acids. Germline loops: CDR1 MNHEY, CDR2 SVGEGT. Trimming removed 0 bases at V and 4 bases at J, with 16 bases between.